This T cell receptor beta chain was obtained from a study of cytomegalovirus exposure and HLA in healthy donors. Study-level results: Of the V segments, some could not be distinguished, including TRBV6-2 and TRBV6-3, and were excluded. A missense DCLRE1C variant was associated with V- and J-gene trimming of TCR beta chains in a later analysis, and an independent cohort replicated the association.

Primers: 60 Vbeta forward and 13 Jbeta reverse. Study processing details: In a later analysis, of approximately 81 million unique beta chains, around 9.9 million appeared in at least two donors. Some clones are missing from TCRdb's copy, which holds only in-frame ones; the method was immunoSEQ multiplex PCR. Clonal size and the V and J genes are those of that table, whereas D and trimming came from the DNA. The table includes 100,000 or so clones, around 80% detected once. Germline-derived CDR1 and CDR2 are SEHNR and FQNEAQ (reference sequence). CDR3 size: 14 residues. The V and J ends lost 5 bases and 5 bases, in that order; junction bases with no gene match: 3. For this clone: The antigen is unknown. Other DNA variants within this sample encode the same CDR3.

The sample was PBMCs. The gene calls are TRBV7-9 and TRBJ1-4; 9 bases agree with TRBD1. The receptor's source is a man in his forties in good health and CMV-seronegative. This CDR3 is CASSLGQGNEKLFF. As DNA, the CDR3 is TGTGCCAGCAGCCTTGGACAGGGGAATGAAAAACTGTTTTTT.